Given below is one TCR beta chain in context. Reverse transcription of roughly 0.45 to 1 ug RNA was performed with random hexamers. The method of amplification for TCR beta CDR3 was immunoSEQ multiplex PCR, covering 54 Vbeta and 13 Jbeta. From the immunoSEQ multiplex PCR reads, TCRdb called clonotypes with MiXCR, one entry per CDR3 protein. The sample comprises about 130,000 distinct CDR3 sequences, 85% to 95% of which are singletons, and roughly 0.3% rests with the top ten. TEMRA cells were enriched by FACS, and CD4+ and CD8+ T cells were negatively isolated. Looked up from germline, CDR1 is SQVTM and CDR2 is ANQGSEA. CDR3 length: 19 residues. V dropped 1 base and J dropped 2; count of bases not matched to a gene: 12. The sample comes from a study of CD8 T cells in Susac syndrome.

V and J are TRBV29-1 and TRBJ2-5; TRBD2 aligns across 14 bases. The source of this sequence is a human donor with multiple sclerosis. Sequenced sample: CD8+ T cells from PBMCs. CDR3 loop: CSVEGPMTSGGARQETQYF. CDR3 coding DNA: TGCAGCGTTGAAGGGCCTATGACTAGCGGGGGGGCGAGGCAAGAGACCCAGTACTTC.